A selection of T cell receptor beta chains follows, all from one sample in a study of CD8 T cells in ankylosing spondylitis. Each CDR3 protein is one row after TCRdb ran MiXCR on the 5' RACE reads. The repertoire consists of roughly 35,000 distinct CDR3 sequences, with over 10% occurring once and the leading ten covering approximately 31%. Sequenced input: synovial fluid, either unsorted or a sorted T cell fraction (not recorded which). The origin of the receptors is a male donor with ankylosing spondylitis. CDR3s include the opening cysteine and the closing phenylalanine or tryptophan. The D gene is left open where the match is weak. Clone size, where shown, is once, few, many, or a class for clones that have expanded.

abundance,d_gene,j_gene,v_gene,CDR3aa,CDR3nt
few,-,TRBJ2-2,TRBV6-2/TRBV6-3,CASSFTGFPTGELFF,TGTGCCAGCAGTTTCACCGGGTTCCCCACCGGGGAGCTGTTTTTT
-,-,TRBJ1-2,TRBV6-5,CASSYSRGAGDGYTF,TGTGCCAGCAGTTACTCGAGGGGCGCAGGCGATGGCTACACCTTC
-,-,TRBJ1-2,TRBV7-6,CASSLERGGFYGYTF,TGTGCCAGCAGCTTGGAGCGAGGGGGTTTCTATGGCTACACCTTC
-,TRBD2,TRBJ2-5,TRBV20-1,CSARISGRALGETQYF,TGCAGTGCTAGAATCAGCGGGAGGGCCCTTGGGGAGACCCAGTACTTC
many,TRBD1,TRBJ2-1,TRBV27,CASSLSGTGGLNEQFF,TGTGCCAGCAGTCTCTCCGGGACAGGGGGCTTAAATGAGCAGTTCTTC
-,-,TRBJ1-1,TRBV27,CASSFLVGGADEAFF,TGTGCCAGCAGTTTTCTCGTGGGAGGGGCAGATGAAGCTTTCTTT
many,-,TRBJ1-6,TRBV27,CASTHAASITRHCIRNSPLHF,TGTGCCAGCACCCACGCCGCATCAATTACTCGCCATTGTATTAGGAATTCACCCCTCCACTTT
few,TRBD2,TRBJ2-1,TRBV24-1,CATSDTSGGAKNEQFF,TGTGCCACCAGTGACACCAGCGGGGGGGCAAAGAATGAGCAGTTCTTC
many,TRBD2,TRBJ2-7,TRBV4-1,CASSQGMGGPDEQYF,TGCGCCAGCAGCCAAGGGATGGGAGGGCCGGATGAGCAGTACTTC
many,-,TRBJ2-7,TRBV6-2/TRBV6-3,CASSSRTGTYEQYF,TGTGCCAGCAGTTCGAGGACGGGTACCTACGAGCAGTACTTC
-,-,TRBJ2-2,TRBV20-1,CSARDIHITGELFF,TGCAGTGCTAGAGATATTCACATCACCGGGGAGCTGTTTTTT
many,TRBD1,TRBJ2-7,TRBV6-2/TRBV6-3,CASSYDRGYEQYF,TGTGCCAGCAGTTACGACAGGGGCTACGAGCAGTACTTC
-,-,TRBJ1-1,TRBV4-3,CASSQGTSPLNTEAFF,TGCGCCAGCAGCCAAGGGACCTCCCCCCTGAACACTGAAGCTTTCTTT
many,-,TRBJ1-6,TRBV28,CASQDHRSNSPLHF,TGTGCCAGCCAAGACCACAGGTCCAATTCACCCCTCCACTTT
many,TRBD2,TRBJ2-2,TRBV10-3,CAIKELAGTGELFF,TGTGCCATCAAGGAACTAGCGGGGACCGGGGAGCTGTTTTTT
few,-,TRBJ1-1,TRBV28,CASSTLDRVNTEAFF,TGTGCCAGCAGTACTCTGGACAGAGTGAACACTGAAGCTTTCTTT
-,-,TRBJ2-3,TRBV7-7,CASSPRSGDTQYF,TGTGCTAGCAGCCCGAGATCCGGAGATACGCAGTATTTT
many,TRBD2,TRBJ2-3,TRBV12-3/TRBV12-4,CASSPLGRGTDTQYF,TGTGCCAGCAGTCCCCTTGGGAGGGGCACAGATACGCAGTATTTT
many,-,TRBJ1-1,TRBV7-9,CASSSTLGQMNTEAFF,TGTGCCAGCAGCTCTACCTTGGGGCAGATGAACACTGAAGCTTTCTTT
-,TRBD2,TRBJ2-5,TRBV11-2,CASSPPGGLAVLGETQYF,TGTGCCAGCAGCCCACCCGGCGGGCTAGCGGTTCTCGGAGAGACCCAGTACTTC
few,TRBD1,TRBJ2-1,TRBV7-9,CASSFGQGAANEQFF,TGTGCCAGCAGCTTCGGACAGGGGGCAGCGAATGAGCAGTTCTTC
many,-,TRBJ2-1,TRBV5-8,CASSFPGDSFEQFF,TGTGCCAGCAGTTTCCCGGGGGACAGTTTTGAGCAGTTCTTC
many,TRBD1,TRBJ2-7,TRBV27,CASSLRTGGAYEQYF,TGTGCCAGCAGTCTCCGGACAGGGGGCGCCTACGAGCAGTACTTC
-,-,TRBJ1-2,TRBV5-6,CAMSPGLLYGYTF,TGTGCCATGAGCCCCGGGCTCCTCTATGGCTACACCTTC
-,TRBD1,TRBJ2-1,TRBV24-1,CATSDQYRGGLFF,TGTGCCACCAGTGACCAATACAGGGGCGGTCTGTTCTTC
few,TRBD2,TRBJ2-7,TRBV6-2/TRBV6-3,CASSPSGGIYEQYF,TGTGCCAGCAGTCCTAGCGGGGGGATCTACGAGCAGTACTTC
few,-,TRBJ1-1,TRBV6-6,CASIPLYTHEAFF,TGTGCCAGCATACCCCTTTACACCCATGAAGCTTTCTTT
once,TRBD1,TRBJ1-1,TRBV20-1,CSAGGQGDTEAFF,TGCAGTGCAGGGGGACAGGGGGACACTGAAGCTTTCTTT
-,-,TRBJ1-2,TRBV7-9,CASSLFGYTF,TGTGCCAGCAGCTTATTTGGCTACACCTTC
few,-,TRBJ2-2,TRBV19,CASVHRATGELFF,TGTGCCAGTGTCCACAGGGCTACCGGGGAGCTGTTTTTT
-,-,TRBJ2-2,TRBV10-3,CAISESLARARGNTGELFF,TGTGCCATCAGTGAGTCGTTAGCCCGTGCCAGGGGGAACACCGGGGAGCTGTTTTTT
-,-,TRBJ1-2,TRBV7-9,CASSSGANYGYTF,TGTGCCAGCAGCTCCGGGGCGAACTATGGCTACACCTTC
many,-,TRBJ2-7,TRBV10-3,CAISVLGGAYEQYF,TGTGCCATCAGTGTACTCGGGGGAGCCTACGAGCAGTACTTC
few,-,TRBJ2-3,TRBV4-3,CASSQDTDTQYF,TGCGCCAGCAGCCAAGACACAGATACGCAGTATTTT
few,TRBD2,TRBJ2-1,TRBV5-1,CASSLAEAGGPDEQFF,TGCGCCAGCAGCTTGGCCGAAGCGGGGGGGCCTGATGAGCAGTTCTTC
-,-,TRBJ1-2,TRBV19,CASSKWSVTSYGYTF,TGTGCCAGTAGTAAGTGGAGTGTAACCTCCTATGGCTACACCTTC